This T cell receptor beta chain was sequenced for a study of CD8+ T cells in alopecia areata. Across the whole study: Among treated patients, oral tofacitinib was administered at 5 to 10 mg twice daily. General observations from the study: Researchers report lesional scalp, most notably alopecia totalis/universalis, outstripped normal scalp in clonality.

Per germline, CDR1 MNHEY and CDR2 SVGAGI. V was trimmed by 5 bases and J by 6 bases, leaving 5 bases between them. This CDR3 has 12 residues. Comment on this clone: Its matching antigen is unknown.

The treatment here: oral pan-JAK inhibitor, 5-10 mg twice daily. Lesional scalp punch biopsies and peripheral blood were collected from alopecia areata patients. Reverse transcribed after extraction, RNA yielded cDNA as the sequencing template. Measured with immunoSEQ multiplex PCR; TCRdb has only the in-frame clones, and not every one. Of some 180,000 clones listed, roughly 53% are singletons. The chain couples TRBV6-5 to TRBJ1-6; no definite D call. This receptor was obtained from a human donor with alopecia areata. The sample in question was CD8+ T cells sorted from blood, obtained at week 24, from a patient treated with tofacitinib. The DNA of the CDR3 is TGTGCCAGCAGTCGACCTAATTCACCCCTCCACTTT. This translates into CASSRPNSPLHF.